The 6 T cell receptor beta chains listed next were all sequenced from one sample in a study of a mutant IDH1 vaccine in newly diagnosed glioma. Time point denoted: baseline, week 1 (first vaccination visit). Treatment specified: pre-vaccination baseline after standard-of-care therapy. Sequenced by immunoSEQ multiplex PCR; TCRdb stores in-frame clones only, minus some. The data contain roughly 84,000 clones, approximately 80% of them seen just once; the ten biggest clones take up about 5.2%. This specimen was PBMCs, taken from a glioma patient treated with radiotherapy, temozolomide or both. These receptor sequences come from a man aged 40-50 years with glioma. Some clones in this sample may be carry-over from other donors' samples.

The chain employs TRBV7-8 and TRBJ2-7, with 8 bases fitting TRBD2. With V trimmed by 7 bases and J by 6 bases, 14 bases remained unmatched. The CDR3 runs 15 residues. Germline CDR1 is SGHVS and CDR2 is FQNEAQ. The CDR3 DNA sequence: TGTGCCAGCACCCTTGGACAGCCCCGGGAGGGCGAGCAGTACTTC. It translates to CASTLGQPREGEQYF.

V and J are TRBV10-3 and TRBJ1-5, with D hard to call. CDR1 and CDR2 (germline): ENHRY, SYGVKD. Deletions cut 1 base from V and 7 bases from J, with 5 bases between. The CDR3 length is 12 residues. The CDR3 coding sequence is TGTGCCATCAGTGAGTTAGGGCAGCCCCAGCATTTT. Its protein product is CAISELGQPQHF.

The CDR3 loop is CASSEGLTDTQYF. CDR3 sequence (DNA): TGTGCCAGCAGCGAGGGACTTACAGATACGCAGTATTTT. The chain is built from TRBV9 and TRBJ2-3; a weak D match, TRBD2 (6 bases). Per the germline V gene, CDR1 is SGDLS and CDR2 is YYNGEE. The CDR3 consists of 13 residues. V lost 3 bases and J lost 3, with 8 bases in between.

This clone was seen a few times. The chain joins TRBV6-5 to TRBJ2-7; D is unresolved. In germline, CDR1 is MNHEY, CDR2 SVGAGI. There are 13 residues in the CDR3. Trimming cost V 3 bases and J 1 base, with 7 bases left between them. The CDR3 protein is CASSYGQSYEQYF. The CDR3, as DNA: TGTGCCAGCAGTTATGGGCAGTCCTACGAGCAGTACTTC.

The chain joins TRBV7-8 to TRBJ2-7; a possible D gene is TRBD1 (5 bases). With 1 base removed from V and 3 bases from J, the gap between germline ends came to 13 bases. Germline loops: CDR1 SGHVS, CDR2 FQNEAQ. The CDR3 totals 15 residues. The CDR3 protein is CASSLEAGNGYEQYF. The CDR3 coding sequence is TGTGCCAGCAGCTTAGAGGCAGGGAATGGCTACGAGCAGTACTTC.

This chain joins TRBV29-1 and TRBJ2-1; unclear D gene. Deletions cut 4 bases from V and 4 bases from J, with 8 bases between. The CDR3 is 12 amino acids. Per the germline V gene, CDR1 is SQVTM and CDR2 is ANQGSEA. The CDR3 protein is CSVVPKYNEQFF. The CDR3 DNA reads as TGCAGCGTTGTTCCAAAATACAATGAGCAGTTCTTC.